This TCR beta chain was retrieved from a study of blood T cell repertoires in COVID-19. Data came from immunoSEQ multiplex PCR; TCRdb stores just in-frame clones and leaves some out. The sample gives about 160,000 clones, over 85% of which show up once; roughly 2% is in the top ten. A Seattle source enrolled patients during active infection and followed them longitudinally. This sequence was found in a woman aged 60-75 years with COVID-19, enrolled during active disease. The sample taken for sequencing was peripheral blood.

The CDR3 DNA reads as TGCGCCAGCAGCCAACGGACAGGGTGGGTCTATGGCTACACCTTC. It encodes CASSQRTGWVYGYTF. The chain employs TRBV4-3 and TRBJ1-2; 8 nucleotides line up with TRBD1. This CDR3 comprises 15 residues. V shed 2 bases, J shed 4 bases, and the junction held 6 bases outside the gene matches. Germline values: CDR1 LGHNA, CDR2 YSLEER.